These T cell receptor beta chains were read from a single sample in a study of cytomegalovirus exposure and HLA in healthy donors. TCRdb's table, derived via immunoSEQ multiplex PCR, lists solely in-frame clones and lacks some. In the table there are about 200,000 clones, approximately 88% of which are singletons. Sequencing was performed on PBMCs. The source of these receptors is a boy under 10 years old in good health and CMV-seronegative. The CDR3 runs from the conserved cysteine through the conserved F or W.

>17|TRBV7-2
CASSSRWAGGVNGELFF
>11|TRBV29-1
CSVDGYNEQFF
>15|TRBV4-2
CASSQEEAPYNEQFF
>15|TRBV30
CAWSKDSLNTGELFF
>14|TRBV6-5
CASSQQGWTYEQYF
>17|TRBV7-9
CASSLELWGGAQETQYF
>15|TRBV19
CASSSGLAAHNEQFF
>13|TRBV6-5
CASSPQGNTEAFF
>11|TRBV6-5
CASSHGGGYTF
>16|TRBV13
CASSLSGGGRQETQYF
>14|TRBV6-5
CASSNDQFGSEAFF
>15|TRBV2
CASAGTVDANYGYTF
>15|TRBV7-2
CASSLAWTGGYEQYF
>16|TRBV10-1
CASSETGGRSYNEQFF
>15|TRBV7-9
CASSFRDRGGYGYTF
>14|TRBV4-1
CASSRGGTGTEAFF
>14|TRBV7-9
CASSLQGSTDTQYF
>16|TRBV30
CAWSVRSGSLYNEQFF
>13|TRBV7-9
CASRKLQSHGYTF